Here is one T cell receptor beta chain with its context. This entry belongs to a study of blood T cell repertoires in COVID-19. Whole-study context: Acute and convalescent COVID-19 specimens originated in the United States, Italy and Spain. PBMCs, B-cell-depleted T cells, or T cells were the source of the cDNA or gDNA that made up the material.

After removal of 5 bases from V and 0 bases from J, the junction contained 9 bases not matched to a gene. The CDR3 consists of 16 residues. Germline-derived CDR1 and CDR2 are MNHEY and SVGEGT. The study drew participants aged about 18 to 89 years from 24 US areas. As handled by the study authors: The authors estimated nucleated cell counts from reference gene primer amplification. Assay used: immunoSEQ multiplex PCR; TCRdb lists only in-frame clones, some missing. V, J and clone size were drawn from that table, and D and trimming were deduced from the DNA. The sample consists of a few hundred thousand clones, 65% to 90% of them appearing once.

This TCR came from a woman between 40 and 50 years old with acute COVID-19. The material sequenced was PBMCs or T cells enriched from blood (not recorded which). V gene TRBV6-2 or TRBV6-3 combines with J gene TRBJ1-2; 7 nucleotides match TRBD1. The CDR3 bases are TGTGCCAGCAGTAATTCCGGGACAGATGCTAACTATGGCTACACCTTC. Translation gives CASSNSGTDANYGYTF.